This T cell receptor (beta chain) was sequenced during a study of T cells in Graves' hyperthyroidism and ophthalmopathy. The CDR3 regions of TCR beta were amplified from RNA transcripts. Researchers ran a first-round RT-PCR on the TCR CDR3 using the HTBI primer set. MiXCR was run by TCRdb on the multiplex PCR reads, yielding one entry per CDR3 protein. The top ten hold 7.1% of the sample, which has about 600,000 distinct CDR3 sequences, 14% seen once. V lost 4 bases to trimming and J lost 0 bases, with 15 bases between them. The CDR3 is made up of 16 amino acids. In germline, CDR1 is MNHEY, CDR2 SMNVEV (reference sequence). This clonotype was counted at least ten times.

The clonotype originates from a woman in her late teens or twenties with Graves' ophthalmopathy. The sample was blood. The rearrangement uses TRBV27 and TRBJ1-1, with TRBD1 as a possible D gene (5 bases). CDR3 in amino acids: CASSSNRFTMNTEAFF. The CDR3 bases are TGTGCCAGCAGTTCCAACAGGTTTACCATGAACACTGAAGCTTTCTTT.